What follows are 7 T cell receptor beta chains derived from one specimen sequenced in a study of CD8 T cells in ankylosing spondylitis. TCRdb re-called the 5' RACE reads with MiXCR, one entry per CDR3 protein. The table includes more than 300,000 distinct CDR3 sequences, around 10% detected once. Sequenced material: blood, either unsorted or a sorted T cell fraction (not recorded which). These receptors were collected from a female donor with ankylosing spondylitis or in good health (not recorded which).

This clonotype came up a few times. The chain carries TRBV28 and TRBJ2-5; TRBD2 matches at 9 bases. The CDR3 runs to 15 residues. J was trimmed by 4 bases and V by 8 bases; bases with no gene match: 11. Germline V gives CDR1 MDHEN, CDR2 SYDVKM. CDR3 coding DNA: TGTGCCAGCGGGATTAGCGGGAGCCCCGGAGAGACCCAGTACTTC. This sequence encodes CASGISGSPGETQYF.

A single count supports this clonotype. This sequence may be a read error, since a much larger clone differs from it by one base. The chain carries TRBV7-2 and TRBJ1-2; 9 bases fit TRBD1. V shed 5 bases and J 4 bases; nucleotides not matched to a gene: 11. This CDR3 has 16 amino acids. Looked up from germline, CDR1 is SGHTA and CDR2 is FQGNSA. This CDR3 is CASSTPDRGPLYGYTF. The CDR3 DNA follows: TGTGCCAGCAGCACGCCGGACAGGGGACCGCTCTATGGCTACACCTTC. Looking up the rest from reference TRBV7-2 and TRBJ1-2 gives the full variable domain: GAGVSQSPSNKVTEKGKDVELRCDPISGHTALYWYRQSLGQGLEFLIYFQGNSAPDKSGLPSDRFSAERTGGSVSTLTIQRTQQEDSAVYLCASSTPDRGPLYGYTFGSGTRLTVV.

Many counts were recorded for this clonotype. V and J are TRBV24-1 and TRBJ2-1; D is ambiguous. Germline V gene data show CDR1 as KGHDR and CDR2 as SFDVKD. Trimming removed 5 bases at V and 7 bases at J, with 8 bases between. The CDR3 consists of 12 residues. The CDR3 DNA reads TGTGCCACCAGTGGCAGACCAAATGAGCAGTTCTTC. Translated: CATSGRPNEQFF.

Ten or more counts support this clonotype. The genes are TRBV9 and TRBJ1-5; 7 nucleotides line up with TRBD1. The ends lost 0 bases at V and 8 bases at J; junction bases unmatched: 8. Germline-derived CDR1 and CDR2 are SGDLS and YYNGEE. This CDR3 region has 15 residues. The CDR3 nucleotides read TGTGCCAGCAGCGTAGGGGACAGCGGCGGAGAGCCCCAGCATTTT. Encoded protein: CASSVGDSGGEPQHF.

A note on this clonotype: Given a much more abundant clone one base away, this may be a read error. V gene TRBV11-2 combines with J gene TRBJ2-2, with unresolved D. CDR1 and CDR2 (germline): SGHAT, FQNNGV. The CDR3 consists of 15 residues. CDR3 region: CDSSPNPLFTGELFF. The CDR3 DNA reads TGTGACAGCAGCCCCAACCCACTATTCACCGGGGAGCTGTTTTTT.

This clonotype has a count of ten or more. The rearrangement uses TRBV3-1 and TRBJ1-5, with 9 bases matching TRBD1. The CDR3 has 15 amino acids. The V gene end was trimmed by 8 bases and the J gene end by 2 bases; junction bases not matched to a gene: 7. Germline values: CDR1 LGHDT, CDR2 YNNKEL (reference sequence). The CDR3 loop reads CASRRTGEGNQPQHF. Here the CDR3 DNA reads TGTGCCAGCCGCCGGACAGGGGAAGGCAATCAGCCCCAGCATTTT.

This clonotype was counted at least ten times. The V gene is TRBV4-1, the J gene TRBJ2-5; D not certain. The germline gives CDR1 MGHRA, CDR2 YSYEKL. This CDR3 is 15 amino acids long. Trimming left V 0 bases short and J 5 bases short, with 13 bases between. CDR3 coding DNA: TGCGCCAGCAGCCAAGAGGATCTACTTCGGGAGACCCAGTACTTC. Protein product: CASSQEDLLRETQYF.